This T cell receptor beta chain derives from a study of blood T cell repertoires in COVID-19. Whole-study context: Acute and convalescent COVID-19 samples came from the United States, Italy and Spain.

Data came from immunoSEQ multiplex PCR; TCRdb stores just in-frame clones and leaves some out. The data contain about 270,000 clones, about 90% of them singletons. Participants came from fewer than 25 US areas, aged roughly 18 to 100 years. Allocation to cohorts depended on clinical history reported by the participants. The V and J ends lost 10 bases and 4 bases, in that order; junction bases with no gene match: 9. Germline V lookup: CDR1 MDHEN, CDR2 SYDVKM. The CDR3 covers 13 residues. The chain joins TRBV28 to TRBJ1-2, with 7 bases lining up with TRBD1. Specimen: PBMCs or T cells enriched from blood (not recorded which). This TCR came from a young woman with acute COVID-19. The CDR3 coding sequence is TGTGCCACCCTGTATAGGGGGCGCTATGGCTACACCTTC. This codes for CATLYRGRYGYTF.